This TCR beta chain appears in the sequencing data of a study of a mutant IDH1 vaccine in newly diagnosed glioma. Overall study: Patients got their first vaccination 4-6 weeks after radiotherapy alone, or with temozolomide cycles.

Repertoires were generated with immunoSEQ multiplex PCR, while TCRdb's copy carries only in-frame clones and drops some. This table holds around 50,000 clones, 84% found once. Worth noting for this clone: Its antigen is not known.

The ends lost 0 bases at V and 4 bases at J; junction bases unmatched: 4. Germline V gene lookup returns CDR1 MGHRA and CDR2 YSYEKL. This CDR3 comprises 15 residues. The sample's time point: week 47, end of study. Doses comprised 300 ug of mutant IDH1 20-mer peptide each, plus topical imiquimod. The material sequenced was PBMCs, taken from a glioma patient whose treatment included an IDH1 peptide vaccine. This receptor was taken from a woman younger than 45 with glioma. Some clones in this sample may be carry-over from other donors' samples. The V and J genes are TRBV4-1 and TRBJ2-3; 7 bases fit TRBD2. The CDR3 sequence: CASSQDWGGADTQYF. The CDR3 DNA sequence: TGCGCCAGCAGCCAAGATTGGGGGGGGGCAGATACGCAGTATTTT.